Only one count was recorded for the clone carrying this T cell receptor beta chain. The sample is drawn from a study of shared T cell receptors in the human thymus. Germline trimming cut 4 bases from V and 1 base from J; bases unmatched to any gene: 9. Germline values: CDR1 KGHSH, CDR2 LQKENI. The CDR3 covers 16 residues. Measured with immunoSEQ multiplex PCR; TCRdb has only the in-frame clones, and not every one. The table records some 700,000 clones, 80% to 90% of them present only once. In addition, the sample was reused for a study of human thymus T cells. Per that paper: Having corrective surgery for congenital heart defects, healthy Finnish infants were the ones who donated. Resections that were taken during corrective heart surgery supplied the thymus tissue. Within thymic and blood repertoires, V and J gene usage appeared to be biased. In unrelated individuals, thymic repertoires overlapped highly, according to related research.

The origin of this receptor is a girl under two years old with a congenital heart defect. Input material: thymocytes. This sequence joins TRBV18 and TRBJ1-1, with 7 nucleotides matching TRBD1. For the CDR3, the DNA is TGTGCCAGCTCACGGCTGGACAGGACTCCGAACACTGAAGCTTTCTTT. As protein: CASSRLDRTPNTEAFF.